The 5 T cell receptor beta chains reported below all come from one sample, sequenced in a study of cytomegalovirus exposure and HLA in healthy donors. Data came from immunoSEQ multiplex PCR; TCRdb stores just in-frame clones and leaves some out. The sample has roughly 120,000 clones, 88% seen once; the top ten hold just under 6.5%. Sequencing was done on a sample of PBMCs. The receptors originated from a woman aged 18 to 35 in good health and CMV-seropositive.

The chain is built from TRBV6-5 and TRBJ2-7; D may be TRBD2 (5 bases). This CDR3 comprises 14 residues. Germline V gene lookup returns CDR1 MNHEY and CDR2 SVGAGI. V was trimmed by 2 bases and J by 0 bases, leaving 8 bases between them. This chain's CDR3 is CASSYRTRSYEQYF. CDR3 DNA sequence: TGTGCCAGCAGTTACCGGACTCGCTCCTACGAGCAGTACTTC.

The chain joins TRBV6-5 to TRBJ2-7, with TRBD1 matching 8 bases. The CDR3 covers 14 residues. Germline CDR1 reads MNHEY; CDR2 reads SVGAGI. The V and J ends lost 7 bases and 6 bases, in that order; junction bases with no gene match: 11. In DNA form, the CDR3 reads TGTGCCAGCAACGACCCAGGGGGCTGGAGCGAGCAGTACTTC. Translating it yields CASNDPGGWSEQYF.

This clone is a singleton in its sample. The chain recombines TRBV20-1 with TRBJ2-7; D call uncertain. Germline loops: CDR1 DFQATT, CDR2 SNEGSKA (reference sequence). The CDR3 is 11 residues long. V lost 6 bases to trimming and J lost 3 bases, with 9 bases between them. The DNA for the CDR3 is TGCAGTGCGTTGGAGTTCTACGAGCAGTACTTC. Its translation: CSALEFYEQYF.

This chain connects TRBV5-1 to TRBJ2-5; 7 nucleotides match TRBD1. The V and J ends lost 6 bases and 2 bases, in that order; junction bases with no gene match: 4. Germline V gene data show CDR1 as SGHRS and CDR2 as YFSETQ. The CDR3 sequence is 13 residues long. Written as DNA, the CDR3 is TGCGCCAGCACCTCGGGACAGCAAGAGACCCAGTACTTC. Translated, it gives CASTSGQQETQYF.

The CDR3 nucleotides read TGTGCCAGCAGCTCATTAGAACAGGGCCCTTACACTGAAGCTTTCTTT. Translated: CASSSLEQGPYTEAFF. This chain joins TRBV5-6 and TRBJ1-1; TRBD1 is a possible D gene (6 bases). The CDR3 has 16 residues. V was trimmed by 3 bases and J by 3 bases, leaving 18 bases between them. The germline gives CDR1 SGHDT, CDR2 YYEEEE.